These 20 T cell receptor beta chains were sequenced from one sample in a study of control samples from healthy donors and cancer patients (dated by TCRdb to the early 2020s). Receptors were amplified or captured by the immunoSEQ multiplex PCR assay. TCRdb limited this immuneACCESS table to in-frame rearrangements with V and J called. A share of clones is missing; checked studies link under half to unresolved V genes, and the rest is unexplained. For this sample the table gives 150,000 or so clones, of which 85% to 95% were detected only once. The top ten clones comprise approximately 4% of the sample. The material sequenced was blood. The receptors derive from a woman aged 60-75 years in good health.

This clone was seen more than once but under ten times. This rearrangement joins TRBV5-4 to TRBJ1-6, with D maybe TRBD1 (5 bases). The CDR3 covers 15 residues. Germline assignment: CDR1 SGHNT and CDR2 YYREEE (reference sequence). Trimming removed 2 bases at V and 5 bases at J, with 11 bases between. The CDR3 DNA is TGTGCCAGCAGCTTTGGGCAGGGACATAATTCACCCCTCCACTTT. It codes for CASSFGQGHNSPLHF. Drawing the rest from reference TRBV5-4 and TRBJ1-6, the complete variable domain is ETGVTQSPTHLIKTRGQQVTLRCSSQSGHNTVSWYQQALGQGPQFIFQYYREEENGRGNFPPRFSGLQFPNYSSELNVNALELDDSALYLCASSFGQGHNSPLHFGNGTRLTVT.

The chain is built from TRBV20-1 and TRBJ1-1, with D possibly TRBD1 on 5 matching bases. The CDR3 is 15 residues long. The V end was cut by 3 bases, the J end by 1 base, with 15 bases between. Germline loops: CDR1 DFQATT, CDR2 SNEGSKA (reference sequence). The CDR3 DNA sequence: TGCAGTGCTAGTTCGGCGGGCAGGGCGAACACTGAAGCTTTCTTT. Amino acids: CSASSAGRANTEAFF.

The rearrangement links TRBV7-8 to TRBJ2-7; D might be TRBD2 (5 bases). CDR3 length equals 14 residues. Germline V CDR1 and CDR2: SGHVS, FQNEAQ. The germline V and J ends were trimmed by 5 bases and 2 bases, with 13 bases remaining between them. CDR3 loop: CASSPGRGPYEQYF. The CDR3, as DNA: TGTGCCAGCAGCCCCGGTCGGGGTCCCTACGAGCAGTACTTC.

The chain's CDR3 is CATSAGGRDTGELFF. Written as DNA, the CDR3 is TGTGCCACCAGTGCGGGGGGACGGGACACCGGGGAGCTGTTTTTT. The chain combines TRBV24-1 with TRBJ2-2, with 7 nucleotides matching TRBD2. The V segment lost 5 bases and the J segment 3 bases; nucleotides outside the gene matches: 5. This CDR3 is 15 amino acids long. Germline CDR1 and CDR2: KGHDR and SFDVKD.

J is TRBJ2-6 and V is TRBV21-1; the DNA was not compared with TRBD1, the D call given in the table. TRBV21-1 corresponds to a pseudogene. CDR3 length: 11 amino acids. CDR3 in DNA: TGTGCCAGCAGCACCCGACAGGCTCTGACTTTC. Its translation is CASSTRQALTF.

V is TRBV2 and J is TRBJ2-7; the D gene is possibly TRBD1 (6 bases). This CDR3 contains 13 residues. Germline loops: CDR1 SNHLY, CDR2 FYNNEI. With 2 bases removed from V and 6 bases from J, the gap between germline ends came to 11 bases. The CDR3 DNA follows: TGTGCCAGCAGTGAAAACAGGGTAGGCGAGCAGTACTTC. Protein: CASSENRVGEQYF.

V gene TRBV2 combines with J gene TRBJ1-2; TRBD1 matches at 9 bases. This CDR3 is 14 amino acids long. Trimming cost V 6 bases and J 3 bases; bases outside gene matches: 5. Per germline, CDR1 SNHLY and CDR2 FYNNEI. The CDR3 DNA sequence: TGTGCCAGCAGGGCAACAGGGGGCGACTATGGCTACACCTTC. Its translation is CASRATGGDYGYTF.

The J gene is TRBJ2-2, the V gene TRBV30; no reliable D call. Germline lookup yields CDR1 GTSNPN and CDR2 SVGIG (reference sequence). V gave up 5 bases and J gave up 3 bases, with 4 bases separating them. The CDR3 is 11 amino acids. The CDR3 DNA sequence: TGTGCCTGGGGTTACACCGGGGAGCTGTTTTTT. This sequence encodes CAWGYTGELFF.

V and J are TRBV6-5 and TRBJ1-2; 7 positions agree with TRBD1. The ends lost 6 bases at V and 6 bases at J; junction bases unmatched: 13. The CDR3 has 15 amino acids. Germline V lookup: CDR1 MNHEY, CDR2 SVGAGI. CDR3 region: CASSLRQGHLHGYTF. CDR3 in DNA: TGTGCCAGCAGCTTACGACAGGGCCATCTCCATGGCTACACCTTC.

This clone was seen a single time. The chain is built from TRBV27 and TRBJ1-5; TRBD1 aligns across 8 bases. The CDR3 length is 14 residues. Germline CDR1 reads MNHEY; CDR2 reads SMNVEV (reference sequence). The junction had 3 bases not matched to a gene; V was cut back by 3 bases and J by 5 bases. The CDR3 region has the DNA TGTGCCAGCAGTTTGGGCAGGGGGCATCAGCCCCAGCATTTT. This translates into CASSLGRGHQPQHF.

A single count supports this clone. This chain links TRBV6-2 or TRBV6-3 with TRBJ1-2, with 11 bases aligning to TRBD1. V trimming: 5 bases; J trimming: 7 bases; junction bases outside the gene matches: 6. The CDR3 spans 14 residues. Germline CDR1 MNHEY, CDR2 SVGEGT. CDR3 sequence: CASSPGQGVGGYTF. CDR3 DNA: TGTGCCAGCAGTCCGGGACAGGGGGTAGGTGGCTACACCTTC.

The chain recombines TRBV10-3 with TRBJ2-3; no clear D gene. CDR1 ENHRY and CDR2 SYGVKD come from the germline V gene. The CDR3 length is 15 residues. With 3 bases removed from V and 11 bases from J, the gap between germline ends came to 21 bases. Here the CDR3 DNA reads TGTGCCATCAGTGAACCTCGCAGGCAGGTTGAAGGGCAGTATTTT. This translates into CAISEPRRQVEGQYF.

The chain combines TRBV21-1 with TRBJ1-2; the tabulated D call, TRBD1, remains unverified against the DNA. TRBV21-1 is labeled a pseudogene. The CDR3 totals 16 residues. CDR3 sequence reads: CASNRGTGGTNYGYTF. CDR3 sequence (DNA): TGTGCCAGCAATAGGGGGACAGGGGGCACTAACTATGGCTACACCTTC.

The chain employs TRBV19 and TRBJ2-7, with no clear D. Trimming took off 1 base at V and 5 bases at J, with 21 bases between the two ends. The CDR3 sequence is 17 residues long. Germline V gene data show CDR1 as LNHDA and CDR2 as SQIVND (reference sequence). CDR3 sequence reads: CASSIVVGRFSFNEQYF. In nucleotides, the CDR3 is TGTGCCAGTAGTATAGTGGTTGGACGGTTCTCTTTTAACGAGCAGTACTTC.

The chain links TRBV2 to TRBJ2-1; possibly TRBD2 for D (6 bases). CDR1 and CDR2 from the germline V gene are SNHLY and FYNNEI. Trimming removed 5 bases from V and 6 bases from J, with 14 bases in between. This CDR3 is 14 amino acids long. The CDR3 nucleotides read TGTGCCAGCAGTAGACTAGAGAATGTCAATGAGCAGTTCTTC. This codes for CASSRLENVNEQFF.

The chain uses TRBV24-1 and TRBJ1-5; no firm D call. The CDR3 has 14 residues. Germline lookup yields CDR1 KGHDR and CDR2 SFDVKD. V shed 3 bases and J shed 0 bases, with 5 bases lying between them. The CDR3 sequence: CATSDEHSNQPQHF. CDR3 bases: TGTGCCACCAGTGATGAACATAGCAATCAGCCCCAGCATTTT.

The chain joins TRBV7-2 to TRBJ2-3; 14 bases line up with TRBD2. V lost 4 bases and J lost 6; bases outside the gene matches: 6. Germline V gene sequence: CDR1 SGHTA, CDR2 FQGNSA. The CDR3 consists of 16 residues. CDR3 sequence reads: CASSSRLAGGPDTQYF. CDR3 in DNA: TGTGCCAGCAGCTCGCGACTAGCGGGGGGGCCGGATACGCAGTATTTT.

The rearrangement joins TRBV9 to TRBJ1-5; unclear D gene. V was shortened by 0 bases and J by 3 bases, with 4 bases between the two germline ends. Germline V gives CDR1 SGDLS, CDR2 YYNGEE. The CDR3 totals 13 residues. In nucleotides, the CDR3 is TGTGCCAGCAGCGTAGATAACAATCAGCCCCAGCATTTT. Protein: CASSVDNNQPQHF.

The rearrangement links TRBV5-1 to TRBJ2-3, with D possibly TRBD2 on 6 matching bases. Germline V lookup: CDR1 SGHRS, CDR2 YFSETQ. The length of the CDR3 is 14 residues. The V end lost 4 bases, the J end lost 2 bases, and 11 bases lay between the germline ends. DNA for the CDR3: TGCGCCAGCAGCCCCGGGAGCCTCACAGATACGCAGTATTTT. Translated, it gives CASSPGSLTDTQYF.

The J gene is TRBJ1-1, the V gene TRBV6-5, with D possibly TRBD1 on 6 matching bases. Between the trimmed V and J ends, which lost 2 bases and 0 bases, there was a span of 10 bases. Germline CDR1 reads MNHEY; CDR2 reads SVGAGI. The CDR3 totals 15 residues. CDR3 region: CASSYRGALNTEAFF. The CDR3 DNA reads TGTGCCAGCAGTTACAGGGGGGCCCTGAACACTGAAGCTTTCTTT.